One sample yielded the 6 T cell receptor beta chains listed below, sequenced in a study of blood T cell repertoires in COVID-19. The assay was immunoSEQ multiplex PCR, and TCRdb's table has in-frame clones only and misses some. The repertoire has hundreds of thousands of clones, around 90% of them found once; the top ten carry over 6%. Sequenced material: PBMCs or T cells enriched from blood (not recorded which). The receptor source for this set is a woman aged 40 to 50 who had recovered from COVID-19.

V is TRBV5-1 and J is TRBJ2-7; TRBD2 agrees at 7 bases. The V segment lost 4 bases and the J segment 3 bases; nucleotides outside the gene matches: 10. The CDR3 consists of 15 residues. Per germline, CDR1 SGHRS and CDR2 YFSETQ. The chain's CDR3 is CASSPGTIGFYEQYF. The CDR3 DNA reads TGCGCCAGCAGCCCCGGGACTATCGGCTTCTACGAGCAGTACTTC. The whole variable domain, remainder taken from reference TRBV5-1 and TRBJ2-7, is KAGVTQTPRYLIKTRGQQVTLSCSPISGHRSVSWYQQTPGQGLQFLFEYFSETQRNKGNFPGRFSGRQFSNSRSEMNVSTLELGDSALYLCASSPGTIGFYEQYFGPGTRLTVT.

The rearrangement links TRBV9 to TRBJ2-7; perhaps TRBD1 as D (5 bases). The V gene's germline CDR1 is SGDLS and CDR2 YYNGEE. Trimming took 1 base from V and 6 from J, leaving 14 bases between them. The CDR3 is made up of 14 amino acids. CDR3 residues: CASSVTQGPFEQYF. The DNA for the CDR3 is TGTGCCAGCAGCGTAACCCAGGGCCCCTTCGAGCAGTACTTC.

The chain combines TRBV5-6 with TRBJ2-2, with TRBD1 as a possible D gene (5 bases). Trimming took off 2 bases at V and 0 bases at J, with 11 bases between the two ends. Germline lookup yields CDR1 SGHDT and CDR2 YYEEEE. The CDR3 covers 16 residues. The DNA of the CDR3 is TGTGCCAGCAGCTTTTTTGGGGCCACGAACACCGGGGAGCTGTTTTTT. Translated: CASSFFGATNTGELFF.

The rearrangement links TRBV7-2 to TRBJ2-1; TRBD2 aligns across 7 bases. Germline-derived CDR1 and CDR2 are SGHTA and FQGNSA. CDR3 length: 15 amino acids. Unmatched junction bases numbered 6, after V lost 1 base and J lost 6 bases. The CDR3 sequence is CASSLVAGVGNEQFF. The DNA of the CDR3 is TGTGCCAGCAGCTTAGTTGCGGGAGTTGGCAATGAGCAGTTCTTC.

This clone was seen ten or more times. This rearrangement joins TRBV27 to TRBJ2-5, with D perhaps TRBD2 (5 bases). There are 12 residues in the CDR3. Between the trimmed V and J ends, which lost 7 bases and 11 bases, there was a span of 17 bases. The germline V gene encodes CDR1 MNHEY and CDR2 SMNVEV (reference sequence). This chain's CDR3 is CASTNRAGSQYF. The CDR3 nucleotides read TGTGCCAGCACCAATCGCGCGGGCAGTCAGTACTTC.

The chain joins TRBV30 to TRBJ2-1; the D is unclear. Germline CDR1 is GTSNPN and CDR2 is SVGIG (reference sequence). CDR3 size: 12 residues. V lost 4 bases, J lost 5 bases, and 9 bases lay in between. This CDR3 is CAWTRRNNEQFF. CDR3 DNA: TGTGCCTGGACCCGGCGGAACAATGAGCAGTTCTTC. Based on the CDR3 plus reference TRBV30 and TRBJ2-1, the full variable domain is SQTIHQWPATLVQPVGSPLSLECTVEGTSNPNLYWYRQAAGRGLQLLFYSVGIGQISSEVPQNLSASRPQDRQFILSSKKLLLSDSGFYLCAWTRRNNEQFFGPGTRLTVL.